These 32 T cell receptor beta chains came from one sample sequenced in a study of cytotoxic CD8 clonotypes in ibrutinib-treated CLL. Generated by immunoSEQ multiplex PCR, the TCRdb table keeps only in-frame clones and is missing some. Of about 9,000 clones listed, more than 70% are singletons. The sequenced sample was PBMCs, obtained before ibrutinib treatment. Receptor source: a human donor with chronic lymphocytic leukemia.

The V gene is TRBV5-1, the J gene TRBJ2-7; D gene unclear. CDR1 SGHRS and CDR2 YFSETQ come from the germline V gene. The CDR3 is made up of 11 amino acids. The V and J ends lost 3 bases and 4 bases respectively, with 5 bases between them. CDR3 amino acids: CASSSQYEQYF. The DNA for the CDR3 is TGCGCCAGCAGCTCGCAATACGAGCAGTACTTC.

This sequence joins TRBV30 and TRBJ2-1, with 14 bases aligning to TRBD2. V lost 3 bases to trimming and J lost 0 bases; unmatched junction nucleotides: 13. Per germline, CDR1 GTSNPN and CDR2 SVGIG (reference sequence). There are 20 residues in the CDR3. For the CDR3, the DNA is TGTGCCTGGAGGAAAGGGACAGCAGGGACTAGCGGGAGCTCCTACAATGAGCAGTTCTTC. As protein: CAWRKGTAGTSGSSYNEQFF.

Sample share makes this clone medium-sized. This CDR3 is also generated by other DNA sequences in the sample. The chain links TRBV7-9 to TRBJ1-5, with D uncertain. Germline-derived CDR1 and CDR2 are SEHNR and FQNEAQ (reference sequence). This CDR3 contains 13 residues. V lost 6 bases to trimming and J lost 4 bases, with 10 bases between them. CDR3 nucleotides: TGTGCCAGCAGTCTGGACTCTAATCAGCCCCAGCATTTT. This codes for CASSLDSNQPQHF.

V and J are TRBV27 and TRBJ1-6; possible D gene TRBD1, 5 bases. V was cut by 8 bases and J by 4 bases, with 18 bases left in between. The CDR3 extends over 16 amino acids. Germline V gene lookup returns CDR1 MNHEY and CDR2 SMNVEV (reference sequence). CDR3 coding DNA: TGTGCCAGCGGAAGACTGACAGACCGTTATAATTCACCCCTCCACTTT. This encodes CASGRLTDRYNSPLHF.

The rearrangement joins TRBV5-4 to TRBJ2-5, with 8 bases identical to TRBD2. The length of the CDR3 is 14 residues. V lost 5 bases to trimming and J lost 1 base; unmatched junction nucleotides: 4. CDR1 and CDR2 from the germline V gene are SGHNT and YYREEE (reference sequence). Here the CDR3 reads CASSLAGTQETQYF. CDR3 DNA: TGTGCCAGCAGTTTAGCGGGAACCCAAGAGACCCAGTACTTC.

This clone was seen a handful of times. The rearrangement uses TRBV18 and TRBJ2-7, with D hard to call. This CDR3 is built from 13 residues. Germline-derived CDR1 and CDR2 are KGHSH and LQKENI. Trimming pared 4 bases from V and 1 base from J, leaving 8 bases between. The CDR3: CASSRDVSYEQYF. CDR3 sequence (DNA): TGTGCCAGCTCACGAGATGTATCCTACGAGCAGTACTTC.

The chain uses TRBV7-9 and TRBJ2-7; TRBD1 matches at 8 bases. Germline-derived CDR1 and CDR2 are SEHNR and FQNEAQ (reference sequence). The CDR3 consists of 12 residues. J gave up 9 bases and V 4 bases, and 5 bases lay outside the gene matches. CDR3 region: CASSYGQGGQYF. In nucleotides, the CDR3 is TGTGCCAGCAGCTACGGACAGGGCGGGCAGTACTTC.

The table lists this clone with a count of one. CDR3 coding DNA: TGTGCCAGCAGCTTAGGGAATAGCGGGAGGGCCTACAATGAGCAGTTCTTC. Protein product: CASSLGNSGRAYNEQFF. V is TRBV7-8 and J is TRBJ2-1, with TRBD2 matching over 11 bases. The V gene end was trimmed by 1 base and the J gene end by 2 bases; junction bases not matched to a gene: 4. The CDR3 is made up of 17 amino acids. Germline V lookup: CDR1 SGHVS, CDR2 FQNEAQ.

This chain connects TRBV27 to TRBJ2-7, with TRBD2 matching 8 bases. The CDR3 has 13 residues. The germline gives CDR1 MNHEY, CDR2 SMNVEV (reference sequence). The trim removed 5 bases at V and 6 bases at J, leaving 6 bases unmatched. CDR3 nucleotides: TGTGCCAGCAGTCACGGACTAGCCTCCGAGCAGTACTTC. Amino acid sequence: CASSHGLASEQYF.

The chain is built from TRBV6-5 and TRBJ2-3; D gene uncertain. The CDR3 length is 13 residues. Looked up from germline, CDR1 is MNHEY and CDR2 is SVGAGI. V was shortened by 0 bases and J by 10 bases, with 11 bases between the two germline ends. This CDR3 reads CASSYSRVWAQYF. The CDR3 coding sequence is TGTGCCAGCAGTTACTCTAGGGTCTGGGCGCAGTATTTT.

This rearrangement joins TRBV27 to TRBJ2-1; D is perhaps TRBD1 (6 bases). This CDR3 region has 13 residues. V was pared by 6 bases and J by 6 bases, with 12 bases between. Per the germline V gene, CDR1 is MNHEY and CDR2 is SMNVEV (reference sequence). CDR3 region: CASSKTGGNEQFF. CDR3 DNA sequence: TGTGCCAGCAGCAAGACAGGTGGCAATGAGCAGTTCTTC.

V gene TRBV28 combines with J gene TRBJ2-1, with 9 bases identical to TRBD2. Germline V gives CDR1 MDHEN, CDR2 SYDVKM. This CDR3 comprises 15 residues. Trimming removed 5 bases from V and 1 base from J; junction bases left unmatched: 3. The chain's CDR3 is CASSISGRSYNEQFF. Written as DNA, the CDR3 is TGTGCCAGCAGTATTAGCGGGAGATCCTACAATGAGCAGTTCTTC.

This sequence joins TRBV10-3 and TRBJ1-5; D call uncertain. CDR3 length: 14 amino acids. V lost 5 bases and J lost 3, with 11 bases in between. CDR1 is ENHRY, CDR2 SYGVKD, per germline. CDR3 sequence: CAISLEQFNQPQHF. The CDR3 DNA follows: TGTGCCATCAGTTTGGAACAGTTCAATCAGCCCCAGCATTTT.

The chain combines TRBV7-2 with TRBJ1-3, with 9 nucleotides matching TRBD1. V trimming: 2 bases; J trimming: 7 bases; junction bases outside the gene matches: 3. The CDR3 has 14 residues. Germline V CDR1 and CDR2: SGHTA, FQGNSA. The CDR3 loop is CASSLLGTGNTIYF. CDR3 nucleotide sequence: TGTGCCAGCAGCTTACTCGGGACAGGGAACACCATATATTTT.

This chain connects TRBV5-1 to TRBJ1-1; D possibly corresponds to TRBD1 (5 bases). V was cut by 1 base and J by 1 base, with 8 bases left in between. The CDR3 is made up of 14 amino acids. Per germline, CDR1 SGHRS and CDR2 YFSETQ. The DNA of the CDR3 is TGCGCCAGCAGCTTGCTGGGGACGAACACTGAAGCTTTCTTT. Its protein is CASSLLGTNTEAFF.

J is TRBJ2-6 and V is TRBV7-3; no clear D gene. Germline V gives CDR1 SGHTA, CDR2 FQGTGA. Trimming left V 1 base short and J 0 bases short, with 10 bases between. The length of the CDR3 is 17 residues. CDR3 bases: TGTGCCAGCAGCTTAAATTTCAGGAGCTCTGGGGCCAACGTCCTGACTTTC. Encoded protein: CASSLNFRSSGANVLTF.

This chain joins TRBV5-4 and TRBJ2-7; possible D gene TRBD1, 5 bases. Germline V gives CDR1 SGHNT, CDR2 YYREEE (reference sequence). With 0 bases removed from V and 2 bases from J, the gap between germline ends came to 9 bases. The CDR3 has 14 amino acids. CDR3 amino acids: CASSLGRVPYEQYF. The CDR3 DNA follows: TGTGCCAGCAGCTTGGGCAGGGTCCCCTACGAGCAGTACTTC. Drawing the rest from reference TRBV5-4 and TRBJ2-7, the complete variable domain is ETGVTQSPTHLIKTRGQQVTLRCSSQSGHNTVSWYQQALGQGPQFIFQYYREEENGRGNFPPRFSGLQFPNYSSELNVNALELDDSALYLCASSLGRVPYEQYFGPGTRLTVT.

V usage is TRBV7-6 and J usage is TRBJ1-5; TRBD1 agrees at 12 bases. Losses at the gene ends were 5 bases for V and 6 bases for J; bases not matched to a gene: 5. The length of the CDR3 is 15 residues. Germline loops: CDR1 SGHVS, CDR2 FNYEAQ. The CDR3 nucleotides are TGTGCCAGCAGCCCCGGGACAGGGGGCCTTCAGCCCCAGCATTTT. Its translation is CASSPGTGGLQPQHF.

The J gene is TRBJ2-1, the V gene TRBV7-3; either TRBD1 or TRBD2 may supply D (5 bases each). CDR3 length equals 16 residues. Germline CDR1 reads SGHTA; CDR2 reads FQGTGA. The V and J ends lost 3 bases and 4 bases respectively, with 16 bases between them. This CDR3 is CASSFSAGTTYNEQFF. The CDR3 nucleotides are TGTGCCAGCAGCTTCTCTGCCGGGACCACTTACAATGAGCAGTTCTTC.

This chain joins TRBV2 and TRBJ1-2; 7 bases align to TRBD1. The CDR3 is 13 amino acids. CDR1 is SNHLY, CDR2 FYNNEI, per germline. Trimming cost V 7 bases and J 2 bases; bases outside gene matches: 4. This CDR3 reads CASKGAQNYGYTF. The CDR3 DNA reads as TGTGCCAGCAAGGGGGCCCAGAACTATGGCTACACCTTC. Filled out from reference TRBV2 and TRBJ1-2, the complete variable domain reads EPEVTQTPSHQVTQMGQEVILRCVPISNHLYFYWYRQILGQKVEFLVSFYNNEISEKSEIFDDQFSVERPDGSNFTLKIRSTKLEDSAMYFCASKGAQNYGYTFGSGTRLTVV.

DNA of the CDR3: TGTGCCAGCAGCCCCCGCACCCTCTCTGGCTACACCTTC. It codes for CASSPRTLSGYTF. The chain employs TRBV14 and TRBJ1-2; D is unresolved. The CDR3 has 13 residues. Germline CDR1 is SGHDN and CDR2 is FVKESK. V lost 4 bases to trimming and J lost 7 bases, with 13 bases between them.

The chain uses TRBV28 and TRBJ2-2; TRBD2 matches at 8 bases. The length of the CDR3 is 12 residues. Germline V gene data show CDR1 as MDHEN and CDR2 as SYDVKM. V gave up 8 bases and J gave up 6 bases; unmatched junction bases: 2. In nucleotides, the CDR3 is TGTGCCAGCCGGGGGGGGTCCGGGGAGCTGTTTTTT. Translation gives CASRGGSGELFF. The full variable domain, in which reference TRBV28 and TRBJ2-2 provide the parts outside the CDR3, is DVKVTQSSRYLVKRTGEKVFLECVQDMDHENMFWYRQDPGLGLRLIYFSYDVKMKEKGDIPEGYSVSREKKERFSLILESASTNQTSMYLCASRGGSGELFFGEGSRLTVL.

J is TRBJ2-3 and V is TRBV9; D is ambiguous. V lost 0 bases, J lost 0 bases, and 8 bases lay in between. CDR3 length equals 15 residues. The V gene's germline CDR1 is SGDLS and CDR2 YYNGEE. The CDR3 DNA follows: TGTGCCAGCAGCGTAGCCAGCTCTAGCACAGATACGCAGTATTTT. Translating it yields CASSVASSSTDTQYF.

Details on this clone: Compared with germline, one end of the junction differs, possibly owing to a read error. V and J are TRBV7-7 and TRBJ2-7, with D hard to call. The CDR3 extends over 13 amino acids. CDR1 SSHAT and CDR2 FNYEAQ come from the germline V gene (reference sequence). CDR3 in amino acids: CASSLNSVGEQYF. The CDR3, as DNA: TGTGCTAGCAGCTTAAATTCAGTGGGCGAGCAGTACTTC.

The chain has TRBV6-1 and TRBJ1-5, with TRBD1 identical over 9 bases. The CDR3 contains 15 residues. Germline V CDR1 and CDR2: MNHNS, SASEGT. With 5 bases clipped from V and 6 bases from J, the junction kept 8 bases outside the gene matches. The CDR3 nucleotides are TGTGCCAGCAGTCCTGGACAGGGGCTGGGTCAGCCCCAGCATTTT. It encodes CASSPGQGLGQPQHF.

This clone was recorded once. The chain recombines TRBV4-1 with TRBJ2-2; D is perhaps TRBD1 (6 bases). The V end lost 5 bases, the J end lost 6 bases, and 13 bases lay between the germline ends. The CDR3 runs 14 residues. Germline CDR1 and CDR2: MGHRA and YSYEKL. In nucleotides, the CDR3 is TGCGCCAGCAGCTACAGGGATGGATCCGGGGAGCTGTTTTTT. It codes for CASSYRDGSGELFF.

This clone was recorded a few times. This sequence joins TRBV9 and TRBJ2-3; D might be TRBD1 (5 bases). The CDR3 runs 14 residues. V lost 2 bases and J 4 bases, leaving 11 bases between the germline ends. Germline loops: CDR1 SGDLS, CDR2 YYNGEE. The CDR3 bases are TGTGCCAGCAGCGTTCCCAGGGTATCAGATACGCAGTATTTT. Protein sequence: CASSVPRVSDTQYF. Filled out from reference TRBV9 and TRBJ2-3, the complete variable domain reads DSGVTQTPKHLITATGQRVTLRCSPRSGDLSVYWYQQSLDQGLQFLIQYYNGEERAKGNILERFSAQQFPDLHSELNLSSLELGDSALYFCASSVPRVSDTQYFGPGTRLTVL.

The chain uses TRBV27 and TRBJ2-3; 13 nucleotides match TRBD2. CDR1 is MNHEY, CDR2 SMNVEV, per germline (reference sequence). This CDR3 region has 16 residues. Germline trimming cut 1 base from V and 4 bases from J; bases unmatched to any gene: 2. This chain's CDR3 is CASSLWTSGGADTQYF. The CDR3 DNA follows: TGTGCCAGCAGTTTATGGACTAGCGGGGGCGCAGATACGCAGTATTTT.

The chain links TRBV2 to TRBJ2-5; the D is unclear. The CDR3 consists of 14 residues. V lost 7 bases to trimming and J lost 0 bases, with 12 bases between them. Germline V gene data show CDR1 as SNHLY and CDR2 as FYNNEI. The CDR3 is CASTPGDYQETQYF. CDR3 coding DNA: TGTGCCAGCACCCCGGGTGATTACCAAGAGACCCAGTACTTC. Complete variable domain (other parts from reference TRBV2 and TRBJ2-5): EPEVTQTPSHQVTQMGQEVILRCVPISNHLYFYWYRQILGQKVEFLVSFYNNEISEKSEIFDDQFSVERPDGSNFTLKIRSTKLEDSAMYFCASTPGDYQETQYFGPGTRLLVL.

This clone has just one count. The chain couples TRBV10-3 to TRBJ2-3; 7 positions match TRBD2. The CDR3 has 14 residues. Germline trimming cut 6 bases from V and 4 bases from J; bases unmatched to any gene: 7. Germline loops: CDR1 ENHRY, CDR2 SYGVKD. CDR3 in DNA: TGTGCCATCAGAGCCGGGACTAAAGCAGATACGCAGTATTTT. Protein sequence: CAIRAGTKADTQYF.

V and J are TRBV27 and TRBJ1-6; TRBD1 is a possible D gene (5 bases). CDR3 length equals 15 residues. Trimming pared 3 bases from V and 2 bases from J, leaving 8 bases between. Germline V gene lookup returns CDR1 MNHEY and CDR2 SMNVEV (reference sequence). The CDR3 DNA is TGTGCCAGCAGTTTCCGGGACCCCTATAATTCACCCCTCCACTTT. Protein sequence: CASSFRDPYNSPLHF.

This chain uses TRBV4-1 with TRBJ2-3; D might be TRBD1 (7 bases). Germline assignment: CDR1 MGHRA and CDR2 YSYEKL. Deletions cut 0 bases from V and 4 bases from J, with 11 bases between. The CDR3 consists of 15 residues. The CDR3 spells CASSQEGRGADTQYF. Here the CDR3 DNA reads TGCGCCAGCAGCCAAGAAGGCAGGGGGGCAGATACGCAGTATTTT.